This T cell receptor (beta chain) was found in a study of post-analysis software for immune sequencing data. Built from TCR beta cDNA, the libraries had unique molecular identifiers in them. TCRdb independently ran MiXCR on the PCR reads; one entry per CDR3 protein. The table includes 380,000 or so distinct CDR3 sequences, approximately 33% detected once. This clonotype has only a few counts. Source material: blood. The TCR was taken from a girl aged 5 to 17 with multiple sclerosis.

The CDR3: CASRRNQGGRDPYEQYF. In DNA, the CDR3 is TGTGCCAGCAGACGCAACCAGGGGGGCAGGGACCCCTACGAGCAGTACTTC. J is TRBJ2-7 and V is TRBV28; D might be TRBD1 (7 bases). This CDR3 has 17 amino acids. The germline V and J ends were trimmed by 6 bases and 2 bases, with 23 bases remaining between them. The germline CDR1 and CDR2 sequences are MDHEN and SYDVKM.